This TCR beta chain appears in the sequencing data of a study of blood T cell repertoires in COVID-19. Study at large: Acute-phase and convalescent COVID-19 samples originated in the United States, Italy and Spain.

Only in-frame clones appear in the TCRdb table, and some are missing; sequencing was by immunoSEQ multiplex PCR. In the table there are under 200,000 clones, roughly 91% of which are singletons. The CDR3 contains 13 residues. The V gene end was trimmed by 6 bases and the J gene end by 5 bases; junction bases not matched to a gene: 7. CDR1 SQVTM and CDR2 ANQGSEA come from the germline V gene. The V gene is TRBV29-1, the J gene TRBJ1-5, with TRBD1 matching 7 bases. Sequenced sample: peripheral blood. This clonotype was obtained from a man aged 18-30 years with acute or convalescent COVID-19. The CDR3 here is CSVGGQYDQPQHF. DNA of the CDR3: TGCAGCGTGGGGGGACAGTATGATCAGCCCCAGCATTTT.